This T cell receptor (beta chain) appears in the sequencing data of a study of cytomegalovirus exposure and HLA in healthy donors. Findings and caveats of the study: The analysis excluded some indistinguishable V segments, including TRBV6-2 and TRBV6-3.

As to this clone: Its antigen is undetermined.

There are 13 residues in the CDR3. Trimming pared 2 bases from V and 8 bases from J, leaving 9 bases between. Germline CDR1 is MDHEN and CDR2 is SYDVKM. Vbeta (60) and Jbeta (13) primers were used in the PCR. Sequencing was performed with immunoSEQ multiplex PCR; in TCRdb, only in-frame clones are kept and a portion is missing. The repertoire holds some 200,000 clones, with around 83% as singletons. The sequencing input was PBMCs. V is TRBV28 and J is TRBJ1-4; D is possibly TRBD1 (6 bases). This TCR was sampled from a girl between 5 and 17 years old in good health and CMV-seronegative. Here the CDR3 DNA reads TGTGCCAGCAGTTTAACACAGGGAGAAAAACTGTTTTTT. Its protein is CASSLTQGEKLFF.